Here is one TCR beta chain with its context. This clonotype was seen a handful of times. Its cognate antigen has yet to be identified. Per-nucleotide qualities are absent, and no much larger clonotype sits a single base away. The CDR3 goes from the cysteine to the phenylalanine over 19 residues. The sequence is cut down to CDR3 DNA, 57 bases in frame from base 1. CDR1 and CDR2 are read off the germline V gene as ENHRY and SYGVKD. At the junction V is shortened by 1 base and J by 0 bases; bases outside the gene matches: 14. The protocol used for the library was PCR. At the Johns Hopkins FTIC core, DNA from the cultured CD4+ T cells underwent TCR sequencing with the Oncomine TCR Beta short-read assay. Genomic DNA was extracted from the cultured CD4+ T cells with the QIAamp micro DNA kit. Oncomine TCR Beta libraries from cultured CD4+ T cells were pooled with unique dual indexes and sequenced on an Illumina iSeq 100. The authors' analysis ran thus. Non-productive sequences were filtered out, and CDR3s that did not start with C, did not end with F or W, or were shorter than 7 amino acids were discarded. The MANAFEST web application was used to identify antigen-specific clonotypes by comparing peptide-stimulated wells against reference wells and other culture wells. For a clone to be called positive, the clone needed an FDR below 0.05, an odds ratio above 5, and a productive frequency above 0.1% in at least two of three replicate wells. A clonotype counted as cross-reactive if it showed significant expansion both in the SARS-CoV-2 spike wells and in at least one common cold coronavirus spike condition. Levenshtein distances (stringdist) and unrooted phylogenetic trees (ape) in R version 3.6.1 were used to assess CDR3 homology. Clones were called with MiXCR by TCRdb after fastp trimmed the public reads at Q25, and only in-frame beta chains were retained. Every distinct CDR3 protein forms one entry, paired with its most common genes and DNA. The V and J calls and clone size are TCRdb's, not the authors'. Present in this sample are more than 8,000 distinct CDR3 sequences, just under 55% of which were seen just once. About 42% of the sample lies in the top ten.

The treatment or condition label corresponds to: approximately nine-day PBMC culture with coronavirus spike peptide pools or control peptides (ViraFEST assay). To expand antigen-specific T cells with peptide pools and then pick out the expanded clonotypes through TCR sequencing, the study relied on the ViraFEST assay. Positive SARS-CoV-2 PCR tests in the convalescent patients dated from March to December 2020, before Alpha, Beta and Delta variants emerged in the United States. PBMCs were cultured at around 2.2 million per well in IMDM supplemented with about 5.5% human AB serum and 8.5 to 10 IU/ml IL-2, with roughly 9.5 ug/ml peptide pools added. On days 3 and 7, half of the culture medium was replaced with fresh IL-2-containing medium. CD4+ T cells were isolated after approximately ten days of culture through negative selection using the EasySep CD4+ T cell isolation kit. Ficoll-Paque Plus gradient centrifugation was used to isolate PBMCs from whole blood, and the isolated PBMCs were then either used fresh or cryopreserved at -140C. In general, triplicate wells were set up for every culture condition.

The data stem from a study of vaccination and CD4 T cells after COVID-19 (dated 2022 in TCRdb). Turning to the overall study: Convalescent patients had a positive SARS-CoV-2 result on nasal swab PCR, and of these patients, several had mild disease and one had severe disease. Six males and four females were included in the convalescent cohort, with two Hispanic individuals, seven Caucasians, two Asians and one multiracial person represented. Each participant got two doses of either the Pfizer-BioNTech BNT162b2 vaccine (n=8) or the Moderna mRNA-1273 vaccine (n=2). Post-COVID blood samples from convalescent patients were collected a median of roughly 100 days after diagnosis, with a range of roughly 35 to 161 days. Post-vaccine blood samples were collected a median of approximately 72 days after the second vaccine dose, ranging from about 13 to 250 days. Overlapping spike peptide pools from SARS-CoV-2 and from the common cold coronaviruses HCoV-NL63, HCoV-OC43 and HCoV-229E were used as culture stimuli. Control cultures received a CEFX viral epitope pool as the positive control, an HIV-1 Nef peptide pool as the negative control, or no peptide. The spike-specific CD4+ TCR repertoire was compared before and after mRNA vaccination in around ten COVID-19 convalescent patients and a few infection-naive healthy vaccine recipients.

What the study reported, not specific to this receptor: Of the vaccine-specific clones found in convalescent patients, nearly all (304 of 307) were mono-reactive for SARS-CoV-2 spike instead of being cross-reactive with common cold coronaviruses. The median count of SARS-CoV-2-reactive clonotypes went up from under 25 after infection to a few dozen after vaccination, although the change was not significant. The study included relatively few convalescent patients and did not analyze early timepoints after natural infection. In convalescent patients, a median roughly 86% of post-vaccine SARS-CoV-2-reactive clones were detected only after vaccination, suggesting vaccine-specific priming.

This TCR came from a human donor who had recovered from COVID-19. Source material: CD4+ T cells from blood, cultured in vitro. The rearranged chain carries TRBV10-3 and TRBJ1-1, and TRBD1 aligns with 7 junction nucleotides. The CDR3 region reads CAISEFDRDSVPMNTEAFF. The DNA is as follows: TGTGCCATCAGTGAGTTCGACCGGGACAGTGTTCCGATGAACACTGAAGCTTTCTTT.